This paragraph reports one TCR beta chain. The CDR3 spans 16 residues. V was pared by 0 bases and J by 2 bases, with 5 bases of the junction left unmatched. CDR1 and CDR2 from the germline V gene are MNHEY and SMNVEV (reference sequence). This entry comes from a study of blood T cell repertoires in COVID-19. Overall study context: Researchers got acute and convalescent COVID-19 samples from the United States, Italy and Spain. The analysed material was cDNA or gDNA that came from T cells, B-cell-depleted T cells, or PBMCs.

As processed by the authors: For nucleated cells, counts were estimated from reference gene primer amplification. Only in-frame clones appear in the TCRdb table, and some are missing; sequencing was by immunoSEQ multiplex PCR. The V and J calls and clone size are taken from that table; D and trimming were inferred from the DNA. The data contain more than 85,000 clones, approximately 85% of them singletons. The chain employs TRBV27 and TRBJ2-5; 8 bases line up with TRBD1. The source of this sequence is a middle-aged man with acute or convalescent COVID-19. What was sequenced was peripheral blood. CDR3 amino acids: CASSLSVGTGQETQYF. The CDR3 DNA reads TGTGCCAGCAGTTTATCCGTAGGGACAGGACAAGAGACCCAGTACTTC.